The present TCR beta chain was sequenced within a study of tumor T cells in aggressive B-cell lymphoma. Measured with immunoSEQ multiplex PCR; TCRdb has only the in-frame clones, and not every one. Of about 3,900 clones detected, 80% to 90% appear once; the ten largest clones hold 3% to 4%. This CDR3 region has 15 residues. Germline loops: CDR1 SGHAT, CDR2 FQDESV (reference sequence). V was pared by 4 bases and J by 4 bases, with 16 bases between. This chain joins TRBV11-1 and TRBJ1-1; D unclear. The receptor was derived from an adult with diffuse large B cell lymphoma. Input material: tumor tissue. The CDR3 here is CASSWLFGPGTEAFF. As DNA, the CDR3 is TGTGCCAGCAGCTGGCTATTCGGCCCGGGCACTGAAGCTTTCTTT.